The clone carrying this T cell receptor (beta chain) was counted ten times or more. What it recognizes is unknown. The SP2 primer and nested alpha and beta constant region primers amplified ligated cDNA in four rounds. Alpha and beta constant region primers primed reverse transcription for blood and skin samples. TCRdb used MiXCR to reprocess the 5' RACE reads, holding one entry per CDR3 protein. The repertoire holds around 56,000 distinct CDR3 sequences, with approximately 8% as singletons. The CDR3 is 12 residues long. Germline-derived CDR1 and CDR2 are SGHRS and YFSETQ. The germline V and J ends were trimmed by 4 bases and 3 bases, with 8 bases remaining between them. This sample is drawn from a study of naive and memory T cell subsets. A UMI-containing oligonucleotide was joined by 3' ligation to the TCR cDNA template. Study-wide results and caveats: Potentially, T cell activation and differentiation skew this RNA-based measurement.

This TCR derives from a female donor in good health. V gene TRBV5-1 combines with J gene TRBJ2-7; D may be TRBD1 or TRBD2 (5 bases each). Here the CDR3 DNA reads TGCGCCAGCAGCCGGGACGGCTACGAGCAGTACTTC. The encoded protein is CASSRDGYEQYF. The whole variable domain, filled in from reference TRBV5-1 and TRBJ2-7, reads KAGVTQTPRYLIKTRGQQVTLSCSPISGHRSVSWYQQTPGQGLQFLFEYFSETQRNKGNFPGRFSGRQFSNSRSEMNVSTLELGDSALYLCASSRDGYEQYFGPGTRLTVT.